This T cell receptor (beta chain) was found in a study of early T cells in non-severe SARS-CoV-2 infection. TCRdb independently ran MiXCR on the 5' RACE reads; one entry per CDR3 protein. The table records 75,000 to 100,000 distinct CDR3 sequences, 15% to 20% of them present only once. J gave up 8 bases and V 6 bases, and 8 bases lay outside the gene matches. The length of the CDR3 is 13 residues. Germline V lookup: CDR1 SQVTM, CDR2 ANQGSEA. The receptor was isolated from an adult who was a healthcare worker with PCR-confirmed SARS-CoV-2 infection or an uninfected control (not recorded which). The sequenced sample was whole blood. This chain links TRBV29-1 with TRBJ1-4, with 8 bases that match TRBD1. CDR3 nucleotide sequence: TGCAGCGTACGACAGGGGCTTGGGGAAAAACTGTTTTTT. The encoded protein is CSVRQGLGEKLFF.